The 2 T cell receptor beta chains below were found in one sample sequenced in a study of Graves' ophthalmopathy and Graves' hyperthyroidism. The TCR beta CDR3 regions underwent amplification from RNA transcripts. The library came from an HTBI-primed first-round RT-PCR and a second-round multiplex PCR. From the multiplex PCR reads, TCRdb called clonotypes with MiXCR, one entry per CDR3 protein. The table records around 400,000 distinct CDR3 sequences, about 16% of them present only once. Sequencing was done on a sample of peripheral blood. These TCRs come from a woman aged 18-29 years with Graves' ophthalmopathy.

This clonotype was counted at least ten times. The chain carries TRBV2 and TRBJ1-6; a weak D match, TRBD1 (5 bases). There are 13 residues in the CDR3. Trimming removed 4 bases at V and 7 bases at J, with 8 bases between. The germline CDR1 and CDR2 sequences are SNHLY and FYNNEI. The CDR3 coding sequence is TGTGCCAGCAGTGTGGGGCGCAATTCACCCCTCCACTTT. Translated: CASSVGRNSPLHF.

In this sample, this clonotype turned up many times. This sequence joins TRBV7-8 and TRBJ2-5; D uncertain. Trimming took off 2 bases at V and 2 bases at J, with 9 bases between the two ends. Looked up from germline, CDR1 is SGHVS and CDR2 is FQNEAQ. There are 14 residues in the CDR3. The DNA of the CDR3 is TGTGCCAGCAGCTTACCTCTTCTTCAAGAGACCCAGTACTTC. The encoded protein is CASSLPLLQETQYF.